Detailed here is one TCR beta chain. No antigen is known for it. Germline values: CDR1 SGHRS, CDR2 YFSETQ. This CDR3 comprises 15 residues. V was pared by 5 bases and J by 5 bases, with 2 bases of the junction left unmatched. This sample is drawn from a study of cytomegalovirus exposure and HLA in healthy donors. Findings and caveats of the study: TCR sequences were mostly rare, though some public TCRs occurred in many donors. Analysis was performed later, and it showed HLA-associated TCR beta chains to be more clonally expanded than equally common others. When presence/absence was analysed, sequencing depth was taken to be roughly uniform across donors.

Researchers ran the PCR with 60 Vbeta and 13 Jbeta primers. Clones were read by immunoSEQ multiplex PCR, and TCRdb kept only the in-frame ones, dropping some. The data show under 200,000 clones, with about 13% seen just once and 7.8% held by the top ten. The sequence was obtained from a man between 50 and 59 years old in good health and CMV-seropositive. The sample taken for sequencing was PBMCs. The V and J genes are TRBV5-1 and TRBJ2-4; 15 bases are shared with TRBD2. CDR3 bases: TGCGCCAGCAGGGGACTAGCGGGGGGTCAAAACATTCAGTACTTC. It translates to CASRGLAGGQNIQYF.